This TCR beta chain was captured in a study of cytotoxic CD8 clonotypes in ibrutinib-treated CLL. Study in general: Partial responders around 24, complete 2; some twelve progressed and about 14 stayed in remission by median around 6 years. There were, on average, approximately 250,000 productive templates and some 90,000 productive rearrangements per sample.

Regarding the study as a whole: Before falling back toward baseline at progression, clonality had risen at the time of ibrutinib response.

Trimming took off 5 bases at V and 1 base at J, with 11 bases between the two ends. In germline, CDR1 is SGHNT, CDR2 YENEEA. The CDR3 extends over 15 amino acids. To note about this clone: Antigen specificity is unknown.

The repertoire was sequenced with immunoSEQ multiplex PCR; TCRdb's copy has only in-frame clones and lacks some. The data contain 76,000 or so clones, around four fifths of them singletons. The sequenced sample was PBMCs, obtained after 24 months of ibrutinib treatment. This sequence joins TRBV11-3 and TRBJ2-2; D remains ambiguous. The receptor comes from a human donor with chronic lymphocytic leukemia. The CDR3 DNA sequence: TGTGCCAGCAGCCCTGGGCATCAGAACACCGGGGAGCTGTTTTTT. Translated: CASSPGHQNTGELFF. The whole variable domain, remainder taken from reference TRBV11-3 and TRBJ2-2, is EAGVVQSPRYKIIEKKQPVAFWCNPISGHNTLYWYLQNLGQGPELLIRYENEEAVDDSQLPKDRFSAERLKGVDSTLKIQPAELGDSAVYLCASSPGHQNTGELFFGEGSRLTVL.